The rows below give T cell receptor beta chains drawn from one sample of a study of T-cell memory formation after mild COVID-19. TCRdb redid the calling of the 5' RACE reads with MiXCR, one entry per CDR3 protein. Seen here are approximately 150,000 distinct CDR3 sequences, about 15% observed once, and the top ten hold roughly 15%. The sample was PBMCs or a T cell subset sorted from them (not recorded which). The receptors come from an adult woman who had mild COVID-19 (a few samples of this study predate the infection). Cell type and time point are not known. Both conserved end residues are part of each CDR3.

j_gene | len | v_gene | CDR3aa
TRBJ2-7 | 20 | TRBV25-1 | CASSGGTARGLAGGSYEQYF
TRBJ1-4 | 19 | TRBV11-2 | CASSSLRGGRWEANEKLFF
TRBJ2-7 | 13 | TRBV19 | CASNEQGAHEQYF
TRBJ2-7 | 15 | TRBV10-3 | CAISEWAGGNYEQYF
TRBJ1-2 | 13 | TRBV29-1 | CSADLEGFYGYTF
. | 16 | TRBV6-6 | CASDPNPGQHYNEQFF
TRBJ1-1 | 13 | TRBV7-9 | CASSIPRNTEAFF
TRBJ2-7 | 15 | TRBV2 | CASSEGDRPPDEQYF
TRBJ1-1 | 16 | TRBV2 | CASKVPGGGVRTEAFF
TRBJ2-7 | 15 | TRBV9 | CASSDRAGGTYEQYF
TRBJ1-1 | 15 | TRBV7-9 | CASSHRTGDTTEAFF
TRBJ2-5 | 15 | TRBV15 | CATSRDQQLQETQYF
TRBJ1-5 | 12 | TRBV5-8 | CASGQVNQPQHF
TRBJ1-1 | 17 | TRBV7-2 | CASSPRVGGSQNTEAFF
TRBJ2-1 | 16 | TRBV18 | CASSSRQGRSYNEQFF
TRBJ2-1 | 13 | TRBV12-3/TRBV12-4 | CASTQGGIDEQFF
TRBJ2-7 | 14 | TRBV20-1 | CSARKTSGGSAQYF
TRBJ2-3 | 13 | TRBV12-3/TRBV12-4 | CASSPPTRSLQYF
TRBJ1-1 | 16 | TRBV5-1 | CASSLDGTGRGTEAFF
TRBJ2-1 | 14 | TRBV4-3 | CASSPGTDYNEQFF
TRBJ2-2 | 15 | TRBV7-9 | CASSFVGGNTGELFF
TRBJ2-5 | 15 | TRBV12-3/TRBV12-4 | CASSFSGYRAETQYF
TRBJ2-3 | 14 | TRBV5-1 | CASSSDRGVDTQYF
TRBJ2-6 | 19 | TRBV6-5 | CASSYSDTASPPGANVLTF
TRBJ2-1 | 13 | TRBV7-7 | CASSRTVVNEQFF
TRBJ2-2 | 14 | TRBV15 | CATSRDRNTGELFF
TRBJ1-1 | 14 | TRBV5-6 | CASSSTGGATEAFF
TRBJ2-5 | 16 | TRBV4-1 | CASSKAGTRPKETQYF
TRBJ1-1 | 13 | TRBV20-1 | CSAPARANTEAFF
TRBJ2-5 | 13 | TRBV12-3/TRBV12-4 | CASSSGTSWTQYF
TRBJ2-1 | 12 | TRBV5-1 | CASSLRSHEQFF
TRBJ1-1 | 16 | TRBV20-1 | CSARAGRPHLNTEAFF
TRBJ2-7 | 13 | TRBV4-1 | CASSQDFTYEQYF
TRBJ2-1 | 10 | TRBV29-1 | CSVGNNEQFF
TRBJ1-1 | 12 | TRBV5-6 | CASSLGGARAFF
TRBJ1-1 | 18 | TRBV7-2 | CASSLRIWGNSADTEAFF
TRBJ2-7 | 11 | TRBV7-9 | CASSSKYEQYF
TRBJ2-5 | 13 | TRBV7-9 | CAGVGGPQETQYF
TRBJ2-5 | 16 | TRBV20-1 | CSARSPGLAGQETQYF
TRBJ2-7 | 15 | TRBV6-6 | CASSYVAGEAYEQYF
TRBJ2-1 | 13 | TRBV29-1 | CSVSSGRINEQFF
TRBJ2-3 | 15 | TRBV13 | CASSSSGGSTDTQYF
TRBJ1-6 | 13 | TRBV30 | CAWRTGLNSPLHF
TRBJ2-7 | 11 | TRBV6-2/TRBV6-3 | CASSRTYEQYF
TRBJ2-7 | 13 | TRBV19 | CASSFTEAYEQYF
TRBJ2-7 | 13 | TRBV7-9 | CASSPRVNYEQYF
TRBJ2-7 | 16 | TRBV6-5 | CASSYRFSGGFYEQYF
TRBJ2-1 | 13 | TRBV10-3 | CAISEIPVREQFF
TRBJ1-2 | 20 | TRBV6-2/TRBV6-3 | CASSYSTGPERRSFNYGYTF
TRBJ1-2 | 13 | TRBV7-3 | CASSLMMGYGYTF